This T cell receptor beta chain came from a study of T cell responses to AZD1222 COVID-19 vaccine. Background on the study: Second-dose intervals of approximately 4 or approximately 12 weeks were pooled.

Looked up from germline, CDR1 is ENHRY and CDR2 is SYGVKD. The CDR3 is 16 amino acids. The J segment lost 5 bases and the V segment lost 4 bases, leaving 12 bases of the junction unmatched. Notes on the study in general: Vaccine-associated CD4 TCRs ranged over spike, dominating at 160-218 and 743-854. The breadth and depth of Spike-specific TCRs increased once two AZD1222 doses had been given.

Profiled with immunoSEQ multiplex PCR; TCRdb holds only in-frame clones, not every one. Of 90,000 to 110,000 clones in the sample, 91% were seen once. Remarks on this clone: The target antigen is unknown.

The starting material was peripheral blood, obtained on day 0 of AZD1222 vaccination. This TCR was sampled from an adult in good health. The gene calls are TRBV10-3 and TRBJ2-7; TRBD1 agrees at 9 bases. CDR3 amino acids: CAISGKAGTGIHEQYF. The CDR3 nucleotides are TGTGCCATCAGTGGTAAAGCCGGGACAGGGATCCACGAGCAGTACTTC.